These T cell receptor beta chains were read from a single sample in a study of cytomegalovirus exposure and HLA in healthy donors. Assay: immunoSEQ multiplex PCR; the TCRdb copy retains only in-frame clones and omits some. The data show around 150,000 clones, with 76% seen just once and about 2% held by the top ten. The specimen was PBMCs. The source of these receptors is a female donor in good health and CMV-seropositive. Both conserved end residues are part of each CDR3. A D gene is named only where the DNA matches it firmly. Expanded clones are given a class, and other clones once, few, many or no size at all.

len	abundance	v_gene	d_gene	j_gene	CDR3aa	CDR3nt
12	-	TRBV7-6	-	TRBJ2-5	CASSRAEETQYF	TGTGCCAGCAGCCGAGCGGAAGAGACCCAGTACTTC
14	-	TRBV10-1	TRBD2	TRBJ2-1	CASSENGGVGEQFF	TGCGCCAGCAGTGAAAACGGGGGGGTAGGAGAGCAGTTCTTC
14	-	TRBV30	-	TRBJ1-3	CAWGGKTAGNTIYF	TGTGCCTGGGGGGGGAAAACGGCTGGAAACACCATATATTTT
15	-	TRBV7-6	-	TRBJ2-1	CASSSRTVDINEQFF	TGTGCCAGCAGCTCGCGTACGGTGGACATCAATGAGCAGTTCTTC
14	few	TRBV7-3	-	TRBJ1-1	CASSSQGTNTEAFF	TGTGCCAGCAGCTCGCAGGGGACGAACACTGAAGCTTTCTTT
14	once	TRBV19	-	TRBJ2-1	CASKDTPRVNEQLF	TGTGCCAGTAAAGACACCCCGAGGGTCAATGAGCAGCTCTTC
16	-	TRBV6-4	TRBD1	TRBJ1-1	CASSSQGADGRTEAFF	TGTGCCAGCAGTTCCCAGGGGGCAGATGGGAGGACTGAAGCTTTCTTT
16	-	TRBV5-4	TRBD1	TRBJ2-3	CASSKTGVGGTDTQYF	TGTGCCAGCAGCAAAACAGGGGTAGGGGGCACAGATACGCAGTATTTT
16	-	TRBV2	TRBD2	TRBJ2-5	CASSGAGRGGGETQYF	TGTGCCAGCAGTGGGGCGGGGCGGGGGGGCGGGGAGACCCAGTACTTC
14	-	TRBV6-6	TRBD1	TRBJ2-1	CASRRQGGYNEQFF	TGTGCCAGCAGGAGACAGGGCGGCTACAATGAGCAGTTCTTC
14	few	TRBV5-1	TRBD2	TRBJ2-1	CASSLAVAGGEQFF	TGCGCCAGCAGCTTGGCCGTGGCGGGAGGTGAGCAGTTCTTC
14	-	TRBV5-5	-	TRBJ1-4	CASREQGTNEKLFF	TGTGCCAGCAGGGAGCAAGGAACTAATGAAAAACTGTTTTTT
13	few	TRBV10-3	-	TRBJ1-2	CAISDRRIYGYTF	TGTGCCATCAGTGACAGGCGTATCTATGGCTACACCTTC
18	once	TRBV11-3	-	TRBJ2-2	CASSPGQGRTSGAGELFF	TGTGCCAGCAGCCCCGGACAGGGGCGGACTAGCGGAGCCGGGGAGCTGTTTTTT
13	-	TRBV5-6	TRBD2	TRBJ2-1	CASSPRAGGEQFF	TGTGCCAGCAGCCCGAGGGCGGGAGGAGAGCAGTTCTTC
14	-	TRBV5-5	-	TRBJ1-5	CASSWGLSNQPQHF	TGTGCCAGCAGCTGGGGACTGAGCAATCAGCCCCAGCATTTT
15	-	TRBV9	TRBD2	TRBJ2-3	CASSVSGGSTDTQYF	TGTGCCAGCAGCGTATCGGGGGGAAGCACAGATACGCAGTATTTT
15	-	TRBV6-4	TRBD1	TRBJ2-2	CASSESDRGPGELFF	TGTGCCAGCAGTGAGTCGGACAGGGGGCCCGGGGAGCTGTTTTTT
13	-	TRBV9	-	TRBJ2-5	CASSVGGLETQYF	TGTGCCAGCAGCGTAGGGGGGCTGGAGACCCAGTACTTC
15	-	TRBV4-1	TRBD1	TRBJ1-2	CASSPGQGGFYGYTF	TGCGCCAGCAGCCCCGGACAGGGAGGGTTCTATGGCTACACCTTC
11	-	TRBV18	-	TRBJ2-5	CASSDTRTQYF	TGTGCCAGCTCAGATACAAGGACCCAGTACTTC
11	-	TRBV18	TRBD1	TRBJ2-7	CASSTRDSQYF	TGTGCCAGCTCAACCCGGGACAGTCAGTACTTC
14	-	TRBV15	-	TRBJ2-7	CATSRAQGGYEQYF	TGTGCCACCAGCAGAGCACAGGGCGGATACGAGCAGTACTTC
14	few	TRBV4-1	-	TRBJ1-2	CASSQDYRHDGYTF	TGCGCCAGCAGCCAAGATTACAGGCATGATGGCTACACCTTC
14	once	TRBV10-3	TRBD1	TRBJ1-2	CAIGGQADSAGYTF	TGTGCCATCGGGGGACAGGCGGACTCTGCTGGCTACACCTTC
13	-	TRBV7-9	-	TRBJ1-4	CASKMGRNEKLFF	TGTGCCAGCAAGATGGGGAGGAATGAAAAACTGTTTTTT
13	-	TRBV7-9	-	TRBJ2-7	CSSLEGLGGEQYF	TGTTCCAGCTTGGAGGGGCTGGGGGGCGAGCAGTACTTC
13	-	TRBV10-3	TRBD1	TRBJ2-7	CAIKGDSPYEQYF	TGTGCCATCAAGGGGGACAGCCCTTACGAGCAGTACTTC
14	-	TRBV5-1	-	TRBJ2-3	CASSSPRAGDTQYF	TGCGCCAGCAGCTCCCCGAGGGCCGGAGATACGCAGTATTTT
13	-	TRBV7-3	TRBD2	TRBJ2-3	CASSQRLANTQYF	TGTGCCAGCAGCCAACGACTAGCGAATACGCAGTATTTT
16	-	TRBV6-1	TRBD2	TRBJ2-1	CASSAWGTSGYNEQFF	TGTGCCAGCAGTGCTTGGGGGACTAGCGGTTACAATGAGCAGTTCTTC
16	-	TRBV9	-	TRBJ2-1	CASSVGPGNAYNEQFF	TGTGCCAGCAGCGTAGGGCCCGGGAACGCCTACAATGAGCAGTTCTTC
15	-	TRBV15	-	TRBJ2-7	CATSRDRVRSYEQYF	TGTGCCACCAGCAGAGATCGGGTCCGATCCTACGAGCAGTACTTC
20	-	TRBV7-4	TRBD2	TRBJ2-1	CASSLALFTSGRDQYNEQFF	TGTGCCAGCAGCTTAGCTCTTTTTACTAGCGGGAGGGACCAATACAATGAGCAGTTCTTC
14	-	TRBV15	TRBD1	TRBJ2-7	CATSQRTGPYEQYF	TGTGCCACCAGCCAACGGACAGGACCCTACGAGCAGTACTTC
15	-	TRBV13	TRBD1	TRBJ2-7	CASSTRDRGSYEQYF	TGTGCCAGCAGCACACGGGACAGGGGGTCCTACGAGCAGTACTTC